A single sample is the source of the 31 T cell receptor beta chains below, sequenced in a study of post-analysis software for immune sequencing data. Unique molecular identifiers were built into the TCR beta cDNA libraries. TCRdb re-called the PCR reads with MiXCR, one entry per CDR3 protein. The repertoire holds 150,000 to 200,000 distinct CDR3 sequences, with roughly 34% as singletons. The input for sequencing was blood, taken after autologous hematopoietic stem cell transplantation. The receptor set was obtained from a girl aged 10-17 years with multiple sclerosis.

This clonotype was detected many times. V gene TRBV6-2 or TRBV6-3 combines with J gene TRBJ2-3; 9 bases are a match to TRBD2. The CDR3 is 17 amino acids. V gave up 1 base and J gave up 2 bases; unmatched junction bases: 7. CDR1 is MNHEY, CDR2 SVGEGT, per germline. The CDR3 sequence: CASSYYRLAETTDTQYF. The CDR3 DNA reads TGTGCCAGCAGTTACTACCGACTAGCGGAGACCACAGATACGCAGTATTTT.

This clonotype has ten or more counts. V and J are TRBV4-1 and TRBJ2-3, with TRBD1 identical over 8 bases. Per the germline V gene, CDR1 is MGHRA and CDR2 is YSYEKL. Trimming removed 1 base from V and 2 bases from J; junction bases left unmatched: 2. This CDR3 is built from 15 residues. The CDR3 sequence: CASSQGTGHTDTQYF. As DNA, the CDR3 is TGCGCCAGCAGCCAAGGGACAGGGCACACAGATACGCAGTATTTT.

The chain's CDR3 is CASSQETYEQYF. As DNA, the CDR3 is TGCGCCAGCAGCCAAGAAACCTACGAGCAGTACTTC. The chain employs TRBV4-1 and TRBJ2-7, with no clear D. This CDR3 comprises 12 residues. Germline V gene data show CDR1 as MGHRA and CDR2 as YSYEKL. V lost 0 bases, J lost 2 bases, and 2 bases lay in between.

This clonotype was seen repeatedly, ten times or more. The CDR3 region is CAATGGQNYGYTF. CDR3 nucleotides: TGTGCCGCGACAGGGGGCCAGAACTATGGCTACACCTTC. This chain joins TRBV10-3 and TRBJ1-2; TRBD1 matches at 10 bases. Germline V gene lookup returns CDR1 ENHRY and CDR2 SYGVKD. Germline trimming cut 11 bases from V and 2 bases from J; bases unmatched to any gene: 5. The CDR3 is made up of 13 amino acids.

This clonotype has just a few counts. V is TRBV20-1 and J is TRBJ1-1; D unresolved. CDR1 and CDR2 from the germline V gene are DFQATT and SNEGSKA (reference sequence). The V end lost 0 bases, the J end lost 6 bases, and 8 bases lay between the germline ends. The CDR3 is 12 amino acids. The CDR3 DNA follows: TGCAGTGCTAGAGATGAAGGACCTGAAGCTTTCTTT. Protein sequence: CSARDEGPEAFF.

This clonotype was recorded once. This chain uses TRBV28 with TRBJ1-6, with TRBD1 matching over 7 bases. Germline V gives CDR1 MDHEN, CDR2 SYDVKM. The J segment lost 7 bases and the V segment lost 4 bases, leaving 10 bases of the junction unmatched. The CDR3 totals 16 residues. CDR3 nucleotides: TGTGCCAGCAGTTCTCCAACGGGACAGAGGAATTCACCCCTCCACTTT. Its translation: CASSSPTGQRNSPLHF. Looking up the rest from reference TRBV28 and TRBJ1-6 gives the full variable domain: DVKVTQSSRYLVKRTGEKVFLECVQDMDHENMFWYRQDPGLGLRLIYFSYDVKMKEKGDIPEGYSVSREKKERFSLILESASTNQTSMYLCASSSPTGQRNSPLHFGNGTRLTVT.

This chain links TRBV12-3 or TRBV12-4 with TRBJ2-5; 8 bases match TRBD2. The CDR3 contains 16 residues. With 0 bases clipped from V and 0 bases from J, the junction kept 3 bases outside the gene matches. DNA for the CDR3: TGTGCCAGCAGTTTAGCGTCTAGCGGGTACCAAGAGACCCAGTACTTC. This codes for CASSLASSGYQETQYF.

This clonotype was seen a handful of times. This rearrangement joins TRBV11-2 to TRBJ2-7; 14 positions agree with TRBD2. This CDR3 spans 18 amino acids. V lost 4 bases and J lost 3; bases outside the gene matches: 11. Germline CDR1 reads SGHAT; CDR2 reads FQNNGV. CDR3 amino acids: CASSSTSGRVTEYYEQYF. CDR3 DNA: TGTGCCAGCAGCTCGACTAGCGGGAGGGTAACAGAATACTACGAGCAGTACTTC.

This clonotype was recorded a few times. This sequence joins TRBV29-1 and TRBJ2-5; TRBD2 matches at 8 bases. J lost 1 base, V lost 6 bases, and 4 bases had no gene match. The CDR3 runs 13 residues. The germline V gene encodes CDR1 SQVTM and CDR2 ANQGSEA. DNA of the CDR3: TGCAGCGTGGTACTAGCGGCCCAAGAGACCCAGTACTTC. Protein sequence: CSVVLAAQETQYF.

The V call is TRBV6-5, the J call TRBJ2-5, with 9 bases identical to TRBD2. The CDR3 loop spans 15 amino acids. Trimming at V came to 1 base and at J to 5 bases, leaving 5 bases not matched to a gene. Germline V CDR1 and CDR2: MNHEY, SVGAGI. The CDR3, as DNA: TGTGCCAGCAGTTACTTTGGCGGGGGGGCGGAGACCCAGTACTTC. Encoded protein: CASSYFGGGAETQYF.

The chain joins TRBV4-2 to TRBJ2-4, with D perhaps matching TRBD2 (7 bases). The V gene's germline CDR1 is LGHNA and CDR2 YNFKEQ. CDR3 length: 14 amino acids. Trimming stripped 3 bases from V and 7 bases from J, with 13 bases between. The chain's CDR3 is CASSQPGGTNIQYF. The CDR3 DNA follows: TGTGCCAGCAGCCAGCCGGGGGGCACGAACATTCAGTACTTC.

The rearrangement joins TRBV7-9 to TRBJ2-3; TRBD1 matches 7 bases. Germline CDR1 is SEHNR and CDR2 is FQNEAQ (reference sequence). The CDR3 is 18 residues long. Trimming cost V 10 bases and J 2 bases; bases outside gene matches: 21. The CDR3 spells CATSDRAGRAPDTDTQYF. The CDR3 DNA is TGTGCCACCTCCGACAGGGCCGGTCGCGCACCGGACACAGATACGCAGTATTTT.

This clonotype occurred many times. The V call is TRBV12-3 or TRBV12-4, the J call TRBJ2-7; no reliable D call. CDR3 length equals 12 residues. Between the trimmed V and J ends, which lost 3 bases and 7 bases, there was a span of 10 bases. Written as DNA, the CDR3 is TGTGCCAGCAGTTTCGGCAGTCGGGAGCAGTACTTC. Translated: CASSFGSREQYF.

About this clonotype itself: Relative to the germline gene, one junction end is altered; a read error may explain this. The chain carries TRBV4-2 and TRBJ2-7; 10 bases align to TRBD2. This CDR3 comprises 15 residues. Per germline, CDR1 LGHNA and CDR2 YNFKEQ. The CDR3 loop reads CVSSQGLAETYEQYF. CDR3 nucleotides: TGTGTCAGCAGCCAAGGACTAGCGGAGACCTACGAGCAGTACTTC.

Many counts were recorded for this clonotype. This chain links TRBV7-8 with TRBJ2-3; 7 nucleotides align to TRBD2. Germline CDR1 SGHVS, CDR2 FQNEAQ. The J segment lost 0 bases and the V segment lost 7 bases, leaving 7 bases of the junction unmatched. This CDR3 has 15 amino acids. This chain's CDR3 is CASNLAALSTDTQYF. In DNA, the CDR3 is TGTGCCAGCAACCTAGCGGCCCTCAGCACAGATACGCAGTATTTT.

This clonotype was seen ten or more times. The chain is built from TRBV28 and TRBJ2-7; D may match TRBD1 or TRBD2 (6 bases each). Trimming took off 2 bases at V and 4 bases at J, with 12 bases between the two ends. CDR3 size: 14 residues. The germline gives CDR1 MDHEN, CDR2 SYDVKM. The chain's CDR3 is CASSLGGTYYEQYF. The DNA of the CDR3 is TGTGCCAGCAGTTTAGGCGGGACATATTACGAGCAGTACTTC. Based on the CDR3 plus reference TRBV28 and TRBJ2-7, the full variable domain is DVKVTQSSRYLVKRTGEKVFLECVQDMDHENMFWYRQDPGLGLRLIYFSYDVKMKEKGDIPEGYSVSREKKERFSLILESASTNQTSMYLCASSLGGTYYEQYFGPGTRLTVT.

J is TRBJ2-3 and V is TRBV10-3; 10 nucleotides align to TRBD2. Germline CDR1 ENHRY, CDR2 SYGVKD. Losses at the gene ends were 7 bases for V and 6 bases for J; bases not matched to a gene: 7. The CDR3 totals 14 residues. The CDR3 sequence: CAITETSGSDTQYF. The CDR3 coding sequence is TGTGCCATCACAGAGACTAGCGGGTCGGATACGCAGTATTTT.

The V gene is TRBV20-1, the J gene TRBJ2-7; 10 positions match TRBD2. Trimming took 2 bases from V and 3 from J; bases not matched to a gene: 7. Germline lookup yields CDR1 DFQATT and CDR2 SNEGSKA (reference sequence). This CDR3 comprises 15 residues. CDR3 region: CSARQAGGPGYEQYF. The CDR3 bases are TGCAGTGCTAGACAAGCGGGAGGGCCGGGCTACGAGCAGTACTTC.

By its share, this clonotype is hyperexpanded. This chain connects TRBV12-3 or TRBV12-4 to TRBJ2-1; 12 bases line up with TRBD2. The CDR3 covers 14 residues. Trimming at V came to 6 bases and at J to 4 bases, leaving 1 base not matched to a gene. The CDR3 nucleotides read TGTGCCAGCAGAGGACTAGCGGGGTACAATGAGCAGTTCTTC. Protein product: CASRGLAGYNEQFF.

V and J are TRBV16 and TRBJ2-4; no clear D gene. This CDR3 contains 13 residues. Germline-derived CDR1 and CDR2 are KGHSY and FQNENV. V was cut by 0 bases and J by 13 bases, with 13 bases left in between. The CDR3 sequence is CASSQSSVIGQYF. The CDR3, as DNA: TGTGCCAGCAGCCAATCCTCGGTTATTGGGCAGTACTTC.

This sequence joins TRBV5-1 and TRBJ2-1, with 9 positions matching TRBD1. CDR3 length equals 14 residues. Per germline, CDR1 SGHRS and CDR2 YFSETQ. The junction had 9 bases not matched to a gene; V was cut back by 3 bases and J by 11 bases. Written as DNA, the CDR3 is TGCGCCAGCAGCTCACAAGGGACAGGGCCAAAGCAGTTCTTC. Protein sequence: CASSSQGTGPKQFF.

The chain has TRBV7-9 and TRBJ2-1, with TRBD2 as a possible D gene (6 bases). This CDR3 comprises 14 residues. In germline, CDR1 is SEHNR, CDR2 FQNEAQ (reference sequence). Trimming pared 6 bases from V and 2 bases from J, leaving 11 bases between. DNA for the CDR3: TGTGCCAGCAGTCGAGCGGGCACCTACAATGAGCAGTTCTTC. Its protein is CASSRAGTYNEQFF.

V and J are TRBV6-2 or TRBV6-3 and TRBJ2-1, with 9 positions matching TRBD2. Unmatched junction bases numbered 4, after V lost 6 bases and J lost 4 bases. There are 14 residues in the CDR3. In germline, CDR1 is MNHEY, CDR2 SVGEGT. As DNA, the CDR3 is TGTGCCAGCAGGTGGACTAGCGAATACAATGAGCAGTTCTTC. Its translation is CASRWTSEYNEQFF.

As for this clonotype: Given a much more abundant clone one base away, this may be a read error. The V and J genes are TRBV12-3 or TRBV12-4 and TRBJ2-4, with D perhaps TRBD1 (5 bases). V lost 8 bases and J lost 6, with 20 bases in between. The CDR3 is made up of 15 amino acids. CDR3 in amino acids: CASGDPAQGRNIQYF. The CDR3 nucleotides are TGTGCCAGCGGCGACCCAGCCCAGGGCAGAAACATTCAGTACTTC.

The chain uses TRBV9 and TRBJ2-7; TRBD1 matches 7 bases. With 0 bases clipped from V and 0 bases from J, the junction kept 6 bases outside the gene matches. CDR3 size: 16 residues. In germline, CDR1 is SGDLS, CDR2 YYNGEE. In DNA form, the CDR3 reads TGTGCCAGCAGCGTAGAGGCAGGGGACAGCTCCTACGAGCAGTACTTC. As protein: CASSVEAGDSSYEQYF.

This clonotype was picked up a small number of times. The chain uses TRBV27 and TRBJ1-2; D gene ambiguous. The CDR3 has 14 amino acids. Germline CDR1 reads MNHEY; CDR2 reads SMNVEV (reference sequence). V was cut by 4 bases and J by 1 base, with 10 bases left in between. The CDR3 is CASSSNGHNYGYTF. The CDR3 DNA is TGTGCCAGCAGTTCAAACGGGCATAACTATGGCTACACCTTC.

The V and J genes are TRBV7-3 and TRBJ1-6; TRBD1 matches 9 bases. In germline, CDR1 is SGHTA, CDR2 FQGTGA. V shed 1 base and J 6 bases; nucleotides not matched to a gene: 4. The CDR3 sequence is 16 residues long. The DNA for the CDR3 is TGTGCCAGCAGCTTAAGGGGGACAGGGAGTAATTCACCCCTCCACTTT. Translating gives CASSLRGTGSNSPLHF.

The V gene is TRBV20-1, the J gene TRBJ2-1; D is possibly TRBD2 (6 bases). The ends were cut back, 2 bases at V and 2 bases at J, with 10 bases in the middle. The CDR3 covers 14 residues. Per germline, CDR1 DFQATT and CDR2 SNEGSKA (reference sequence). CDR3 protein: CSARTRLAYNEQFF. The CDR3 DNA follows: TGCAGTGCTAGAACCCGACTAGCCTACAATGAGCAGTTCTTC.

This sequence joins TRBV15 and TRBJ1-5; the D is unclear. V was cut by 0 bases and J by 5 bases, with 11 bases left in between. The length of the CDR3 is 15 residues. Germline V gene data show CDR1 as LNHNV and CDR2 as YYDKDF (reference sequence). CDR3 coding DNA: TGTGCCACCAGCAGAGATTGGAGAGCGGATCAGCCCCAGCATTTT. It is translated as CATSRDWRADQPQHF.

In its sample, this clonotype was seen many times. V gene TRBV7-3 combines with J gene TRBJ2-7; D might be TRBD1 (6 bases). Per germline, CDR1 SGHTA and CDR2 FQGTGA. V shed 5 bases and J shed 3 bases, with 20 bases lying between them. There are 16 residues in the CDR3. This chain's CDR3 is CASSQGPQGMGYEQYF. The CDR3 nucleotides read TGTGCCAGCAGCCAAGGTCCGCAGGGGATGGGCTACGAGCAGTACTTC. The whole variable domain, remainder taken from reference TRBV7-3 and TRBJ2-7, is GAGVSQTPSNKVTEKGKYVELRCDPISGHTALYWYRQSLGQGPEFLIYFQGTGAADDSGLPNDRFFAVRPEGSVSTLKIQRTERGDSAVYLCASSQGPQGMGYEQYFGPGTRLTVT.

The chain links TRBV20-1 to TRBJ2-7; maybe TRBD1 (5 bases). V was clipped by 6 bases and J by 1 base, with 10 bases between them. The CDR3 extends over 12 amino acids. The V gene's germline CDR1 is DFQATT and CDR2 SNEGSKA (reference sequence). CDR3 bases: TGCAGTGCCCCAGGGCTGTCCTACGAGCAGTACTTC. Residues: CSAPGLSYEQYF.